These 19 T cell receptor beta chains came from one sample sequenced in a study of human T cells and chemical hapten exposure. The time point here: pre-sensitization, week 0. The treatment denotes: therapeutic diphenylcyclopropenone sensitization with weekly scalp DPC. TCRdb itself ran the RACE reads through MiXCR, one entry per CDR3 protein. The sample lists about 260,000 distinct CDR3 sequences; about 8.6% were seen once. Source: whole blood, taken in connection with sensitization to the hapten diphenylcyclopropenone (DPC). These receptors all stem from a woman in her thirties or forties with alopecia areata. Some clones in this sample may be carry-over from other donors' samples.

This clonotype was seen ten or more times. The V call is TRBV6-1, the J call TRBJ2-4; a possible D gene is TRBD2 (6 bases). V dropped 0 bases and J dropped 3 bases, with 9 bases sitting between them. The CDR3 loop spans 15 amino acids. Germline-derived CDR1 and CDR2 are MNHNS and SASEGT. CDR3 coding DNA: TGTGCCAGCAGTGAAGCGGCGGGGATCAAAAACATTCAGTACTTC. Its protein product is CASSEAAGIKNIQYF.

This clonotype was counted ten times or more. The chain combines TRBV28 with TRBJ2-2, with 8 bases identical to TRBD1. The junction had 7 bases not matched to a gene; V was cut back by 5 bases and J by 5 bases. This CDR3 is built from 15 residues. Germline CDR1 is MDHEN and CDR2 is SYDVKM. CDR3 DNA sequence: TGTGCCAGCAGTCCCGCCGGACAGGGTACCGGGGAGCTGTTTTTT. It translates to CASSPAGQGTGELFF.

This clonotype was seen a handful of times. The chain couples TRBV7-3 to TRBJ2-1; TRBD2 agrees at 10 bases. This CDR3 region has 15 residues. Germline V gene lookup returns CDR1 SGHTA and CDR2 FQGTGA. The J segment lost 6 bases and the V segment lost 5 bases, leaving 7 bases of the junction unmatched. The CDR3 sequence: CASSPLAGVGNEQFF. For the CDR3, the DNA is TGTGCCAGCAGCCCCCTAGCGGGGGTCGGCAATGAGCAGTTCTTC. Drawing the rest from reference TRBV7-3 and TRBJ2-1, the complete variable domain is GAGVSQTPSNKVTEKGKYVELRCDPISGHTALYWYRQSLGQGPEFLIYFQGTGAADDSGLPNDRFFAVRPEGSVSTLKIQRTERGDSAVYLCASSPLAGVGNEQFFGPGTRLTVL.

This clonotype was observed many times. V usage is TRBV14 and J usage is TRBJ2-5; TRBD1 agrees at 7 bases. The CDR3 extends over 13 amino acids. CDR1 is SGHDN and CDR2 is FVKESK in the germline V gene. V shed 8 bases, J shed 5 bases, and the junction held 8 bases outside the gene matches. CDR3 protein: CASRGQTYETQYF. DNA for the CDR3: TGTGCCAGCCGGGGACAGACGTACGAGACCCAGTACTTC.

CDR3 loop: CSASAATGGDIQYF. The CDR3 DNA sequence: TGCAGTGCTAGTGCGGCCACAGGGGGGGACATTCAGTACTTC. The V and J genes are TRBV20-1 and TRBJ2-4; a possible D gene is TRBD1 (8 bases). The CDR3 has 14 residues. V was shortened by 3 bases and J by 8 bases, with 17 bases between the two germline ends. In germline, CDR1 is DFQATT, CDR2 SNEGSKA (reference sequence).

This clonotype has more than one count but fewer than ten. CDR3 DNA sequence: TGTGCCAGCAGGCTACTTACAGGGCACGGGGAGCTGTTTTTT. This sequence encodes CASRLLTGHGELFF. V usage is TRBV7-3 and J usage is TRBJ2-2; tentatively, D is TRBD1 (6 bases). Germline loops: CDR1 SGHTA, CDR2 FQGTGA. The CDR3 consists of 14 residues. Trimming stripped 6 bases from V and 7 bases from J, with 15 bases between.

This clonotype was recorded a few times. The chain couples TRBV20-1 to TRBJ1-2; D is ambiguous. The CDR3 spans 11 residues. The germline V and J ends were trimmed by 8 bases and 6 bases, with 13 bases remaining between them. Germline assignment: CDR1 DFQATT and CDR2 SNEGSKA (reference sequence). CDR3: CSSPKIDGYTF. CDR3 nucleotides: TGCAGTTCCCCCAAGATTGATGGCTACACCTTC.

The J gene is TRBJ1-1, the V gene TRBV7-2; D not certain. From germline, CDR1 is SGHTA and CDR2 FQGNSA. V was clipped by 1 base and J by 4 bases, with 10 bases between them. This CDR3 is 14 amino acids long. This CDR3 reads CASSLGSRSTEAFF. The CDR3, as DNA: TGTGCCAGCAGCTTAGGTTCCAGAAGCACTGAAGCTTTCTTT.

This chain uses TRBV7-9 with TRBJ2-6; no definite D call. Trimming shortened V by 1 base and J by 2 bases, and 6 bases separated the two germline ends. The CDR3 length is 15 residues. Germline lookup yields CDR1 SEHNR and CDR2 FQNEAQ (reference sequence). The CDR3 sequence: CASSLEAAGANVLTF. The CDR3 coding sequence is TGTGCCAGCAGCTTAGAGGCAGCTGGGGCCAACGTCCTGACTTTC.

This clonotype was recorded a few times. V and J are TRBV9 and TRBJ2-7; weak D call: TRBD1 (5 bases). Trimming took 0 bases from V and 2 from J, leaving 12 bases between them. There are 15 residues in the CDR3. The germline CDR1 and CDR2 sequences are SGDLS and YYNGEE. Written as DNA, the CDR3 is TGTGCCAGCAGCGTAGCCGGGCAGGGCCCCTACGAGCAGTACTTC. This gives the protein CASSVAGQGPYEQYF.

The chain employs TRBV7-2 and TRBJ2-7; 14 bases are a match to TRBD2. From germline, CDR1 is SGHTA and CDR2 FQGNSA. Losses at the gene ends were 6 bases for V and 5 bases for J; bases not matched to a gene: 12. The CDR3 is 17 residues long. The CDR3, as DNA: TGTGCCAGCAGTCCCTCGAGTGGACTAGCGGGAGGCCACGAGCAGTACTTC. Protein sequence: CASSPSSGLAGGHEQYF.

This clonotype was observed a handful of times. The chain employs TRBV5-6 and TRBJ2-1; D not resolved. Trimming took 1 base from V and 6 from J, leaving 8 bases between them. The CDR3 contains 13 residues. The germline CDR1 and CDR2 sequences are SGHDT and YYEEEE. CDR3 loop: CASSLSSSNEQFF. For the CDR3, the DNA is TGTGCCAGCAGCTTGTCCAGCAGCAATGAGCAGTTCTTC.

The V call is TRBV28, the J call TRBJ1-1; 9 bases fit TRBD1. The germline CDR1 and CDR2 sequences are MDHEN and SYDVKM. This CDR3 has 14 amino acids. With V trimmed by 8 bases and J by 5 bases, 9 bases remained unmatched. The CDR3 loop is CASARAGTGTEAFF. The CDR3 region has the DNA TGTGCCAGCGCCCGGGCCGGGACAGGGACTGAAGCTTTCTTT. Looking up the rest from reference TRBV28 and TRBJ1-1 gives the full variable domain: DVKVTQSSRYLVKRTGEKVFLECVQDMDHENMFWYRQDPGLGLRLIYFSYDVKMKEKGDIPEGYSVSREKKERFSLILESASTNQTSMYLCASARAGTGTEAFFGQGTRLTVV.

The chain uses TRBV27 and TRBJ2-7, with D possibly matching TRBD1 (6 bases). V lost 6 bases and J 6 bases, leaving 15 bases between the germline ends. Germline assignment: CDR1 MNHEY and CDR2 SMNVEV (reference sequence). The CDR3 has 13 amino acids. The CDR3 loop is CASSFTTGFEQYF. CDR3 bases: TGTGCCAGCAGCTTCACCACAGGGTTCGAGCAGTACTTC.

This clonotype was counted only a few times. The CDR3 sequence: CASSLGQFATDTQYF. In DNA, the CDR3 is TGCGCCAGCAGCTTGGGACAGTTTGCCACAGATACGCAGTATTTT. This chain joins TRBV5-1 and TRBJ2-3, with D perhaps matching TRBD1 (5 bases). V was clipped by 0 bases and J by 2 bases, with 10 bases between them. The CDR3 length is 15 residues. Germline V gene lookup returns CDR1 SGHRS and CDR2 YFSETQ.

This chain joins TRBV11-1 and TRBJ2-7, with D tentatively TRBD1 (6 bases). In germline, CDR1 is SGHAT, CDR2 FQDESV (reference sequence). V was trimmed by 5 bases and J by 3 bases, leaving 17 bases between them. The CDR3 runs to 15 residues. CDR3 loop: CASSTRQDTLYEQYF. As DNA, the CDR3 is TGTGCCAGCAGCACCCGACAGGACACCCTCTACGAGCAGTACTTC.

This clonotype appeared a few times. This rearrangement joins TRBV12-3 or TRBV12-4 to TRBJ2-5; D uncertain. Deletions cut 0 bases from V and 4 bases from J, with 9 bases between. The CDR3 is 14 residues long. The CDR3 protein is CASSLADRRETQYF. CDR3 bases: TGTGCCAGCAGTTTAGCGGACCGTCGAGAGACCCAGTACTTC.

The rearrangement links TRBV29-1 to TRBJ2-1, with 9 positions matching TRBD2. Germline trimming cut 4 bases from V and 7 bases from J; bases unmatched to any gene: 14. Germline loops: CDR1 SQVTM, CDR2 ANQGSEA. The CDR3 is 16 amino acids. The CDR3 nucleotides are TGCAGCGTTGGGCAGGGGCTAGCGGGATACGGGAATGAGCAGTTCTTC. Its protein product is CSVGQGLAGYGNEQFF.

Remarks on this clonotype: Germline is not matched at one junction end, which may reflect a read error. The rearrangement links TRBV7-3 to TRBJ1-1; D uncertain. Per the germline V gene, CDR1 is SGHTA and CDR2 is FQGTGA. The CDR3 length is 14 residues. As DNA, the CDR3 is TGTGCCAACAGCCCTTCGTCGGGGAACACTGAAGCTTTCTTT. Encoded protein: CANSPSSGNTEAFF. Complete variable domain (other parts from reference TRBV7-3 and TRBJ1-1): GAGVSQTPSNKVTEKGKYVELRCDPISGHTALYWYRQSLGQGPEFLIYFQGTGAADDSGLPNDRFFAVRPEGSVSTLKIQRTERGDSAVYLCANSPSSGNTEAFFGQGTRLTVV.